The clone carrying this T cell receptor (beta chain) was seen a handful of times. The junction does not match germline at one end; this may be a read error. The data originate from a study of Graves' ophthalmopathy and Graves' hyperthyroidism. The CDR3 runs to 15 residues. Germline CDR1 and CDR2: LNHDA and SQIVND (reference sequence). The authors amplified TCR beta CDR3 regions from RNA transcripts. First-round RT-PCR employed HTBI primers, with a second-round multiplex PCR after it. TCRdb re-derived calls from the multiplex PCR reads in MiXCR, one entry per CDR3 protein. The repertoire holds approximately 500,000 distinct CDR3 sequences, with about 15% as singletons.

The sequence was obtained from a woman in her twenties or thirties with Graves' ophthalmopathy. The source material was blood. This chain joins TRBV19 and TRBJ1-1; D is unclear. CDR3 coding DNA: TGTGCCAGTAGTATAGATCGTATTAGATGGTCTGATGCTTTCTTT. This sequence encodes CASSIDRIRWSDAFF.